One sample yielded the 9 T cell receptor beta chains listed below, sequenced in a study of vaccination and CD4 T cells after COVID-19. Sequenced with the Oncomine TCR Beta short-read assay was DNA taken from cultured CD4+ T cells. TCRdb called the PCR reads again in MiXCR, with one record for every CDR3 protein. The profile shows around 18,000 distinct CDR3 sequences, approximately 56% of them singletons. Described time point: late sampling 161 to 241 days after vaccination in three convalescent patients. The treatment: approximately nine-day PBMC culture with coronavirus spike peptide pools or control peptides (ViraFEST assay). The antigens these receptors bind are not known. Here the sequenced sample was CD4+ T cells from blood, cultured in vitro, taken about 7 months after SARS-CoV-2 vaccination. Receptors originate from a human donor who had recovered from COVID-19.

J is TRBJ2-1 and V is TRBV20-1, with 7 positions matching TRBD2. Germline CDR1 is DFQATT and CDR2 is SNEGSKA (reference sequence). Germline trimming cut 5 bases from V and 1 base from J; bases unmatched to any gene: 11. This CDR3 contains 16 residues. The CDR3 DNA follows: TGCAGTGCTGGGGCCGGGGGTAGCGGGTCCTACAATGAGCAGTTCTTC. Translating it yields CSAGAGGSGSYNEQFF.

The gene calls are TRBV4-1 and TRBJ2-5; D uncertain. The CDR3 sequence is 14 residues long. Germline V gene lookup returns CDR1 MGHRA and CDR2 YSYEKL. Trimming removed 1 base from V and 5 bases from J, with 11 bases in between. CDR3 sequence: CASSQAGLPETQYF. CDR3 bases: TGCGCCAGCAGCCAAGCGGGTTTACCGGAGACCCAGTACTTC.

CDR3 nucleotides: TGTGCCAGCAGTTGGACAGGGGGCGCCTATGGCTACACCTTC. It specifies CASSWTGGAYGYTF. The rearrangement links TRBV6-5 to TRBJ1-2; 11 nucleotides align to TRBD1. With 4 bases clipped from V and 4 bases from J, the junction kept 2 bases outside the gene matches. Germline V lookup: CDR1 MNHEY, CDR2 SVGAGI. CDR3 length: 14 residues.

A few counts support this clonotype. V and J are TRBV11-3 and TRBJ2-3; 7 positions match TRBD2. V dropped 0 bases and J dropped 6; count of bases not matched to a gene: 9. The CDR3 is 16 amino acids. Per the germline V gene, CDR1 is SGHNT and CDR2 is YENEEA. CDR3 protein: CASSLDRVASGDTQYF. The DNA of the CDR3 is TGTGCCAGCAGCTTAGATCGCGTGGCTAGCGGCGATACGCAGTATTTT.

About this clonotype: An end of the junction differs from the germline gene, which may be a read error. CDR3 coding DNA: TGTGCCAGCAGCGGGCAGCGGGGACAAGAGACCCAGTATTTC. This translates into CASSGQRGQETQYF. The genes are TRBV5-4 and TRBJ2-5; D perhaps matches TRBD2 (7 bases). CDR3 size: 14 residues. Germline V gives CDR1 SGHNT, CDR2 YYREEE (reference sequence).

Only a few counts were recorded for this clonotype. CDR3: CASSYSDGVALHF. The CDR3 DNA is TGTGCCAGCAGTTACTCTGACGGTGTTGCTCTCCACTTT. V usage is TRBV6-5 and J usage is TRBJ1-6, with D uncertain. The V gene lost 0 bases and the J gene lost 16 bases, with 13 bases spanning the gap. The V gene's germline CDR1 is MNHEY and CDR2 SVGAGI. CDR3 size: 13 residues.

CDR3 sequence: CASSPGGGVNTEAFF. The CDR3 bases are TGTGCCAGCAGTCCCGGAGGGGGGGTGAACACTGAAGCTTTCTTT. The V call is TRBV2, the J call TRBJ1-1; D is possibly TRBD1 (6 bases). With 5 bases removed from V and 0 bases from J, the gap between germline ends came to 13 bases. Germline assignment: CDR1 SNHLY and CDR2 FYNNEI. CDR3 length: 15 residues.

This clonotype was detected only once. The chain couples TRBV27 to TRBJ1-5, with D unresolved. The V end was cut by 5 bases, the J end by 9 bases, with 14 bases between. The CDR3 has 13 amino acids. Germline V gene data show CDR1 as MNHEY and CDR2 as SMNVEV (reference sequence). The CDR3 here is CASSIEGTRPQHF. In nucleotides, the CDR3 is TGTGCCAGCAGTATCGAAGGCACGAGGCCCCAGCATTTT.

This clonotype was seen a few times. The rearrangement links TRBV30 to TRBJ2-2; D remains unclear. The CDR3 is 15 amino acids. Per the germline V gene, CDR1 is GTSNPN and CDR2 is SVGIG (reference sequence). Trimming cost V 4 bases and J 4 bases, with 16 bases left between them. The DNA of the CDR3 is TGTGCCTGGACCAAGGCAGAGGCCAGCACCGGGGAGCTGTTTTTT. The encoded protein is CAWTKAEASTGELFF.